This T cell receptor (beta chain) was recorded in a study of shared clonotypes between healthy human individuals. Clones were sequenced by immunoSEQ multiplex PCR, and TCRdb holds only the in-frame ones, with some missing. The sample has 750,000 to 1,000,000 clones, 85% to 95% seen once. Naive-designated CD8 cells lacked CD45RO, were positively enriched for CCR7, and omitted terminally differentiated effector memory CD45RA+ cells. Ten or more counts support this clone. What it binds is not known. Germline CDR1 is MNHNS and CDR2 is SASEGT. The CDR3 is 14 residues long. V lost 6 bases, J lost 10 bases, and 19 bases lay in between. Study-level findings and limits: Rarefaction showed sorted-subset sequencing was incomplete despite large depth.

This sequence joins TRBV6-1 and TRBJ1-5; D remains unclear. The receptor was derived from a man aged 25 to 45 in good health. The sample comprised naive CD8+ T cells sorted from blood. CDR3 residues: CASSDTAAASPQHF. CDR3 DNA: TGTGCCAGCAGCGACACTGCGGCAGCCAGCCCCCAGCATTTT.